The 6 T cell receptor beta chains in this list originate from one sample, sequenced in a study of a mutant IDH1 vaccine in newly diagnosed glioma. The data were produced by immunoSEQ multiplex PCR, yet TCRdb's version contains in-frame clones alone and is incomplete. The sample yields about 86,000 clones, approximately 85% seen once. The time point was: week 23, last vaccination. With topical imiquimod, each dose of the vaccine consisted of 300 ug of mutant IDH1 20-mer peptide. Their antigen targets remain unknown. The starting material was PBMCs, obtained from a glioma patient whose treatment included an IDH1 peptide vaccine. These receptor sequences come from a man aged 25-45 years with glioma. Some clones in this sample may be carry-over from other donors' samples.

J is TRBJ2-7 and V is TRBV7-9; 8 bases are a match to TRBD2. With V trimmed by 4 bases and J by 0 bases, 8 bases remained unmatched. This CDR3 spans 16 amino acids. Germline V gives CDR1 SEHNR, CDR2 FQNEAQ (reference sequence). CDR3 loop: CASSYGREVGSYEQYF. The CDR3 DNA sequence: TGTGCCAGCAGCTACGGGCGGGAGGTTGGCTCCTACGAGCAGTACTTC.

This clone was detected only a few times. The rearrangement joins TRBV7-9 to TRBJ2-2, with D uncertain. CDR1 SEHNR and CDR2 FQNEAQ come from the germline V gene (reference sequence). V was pared by 5 bases and J by 0 bases, with 10 bases between. There are 15 residues in the CDR3. This CDR3 reads CASSEDGPNTGELFF. The CDR3 nucleotides read TGTGCCAGCAGCGAGGACGGCCCGAACACCGGGGAGCTGTTTTTT.

This clone is a singleton in its sample. The chain is built from TRBV9 and TRBJ2-3; D gene uncertain. CDR1 is SGDLS and CDR2 is YYNGEE in the germline V gene. The CDR3 is 15 residues long. Trimming cost V 4 bases and J 4 bases, with 16 bases left between them. CDR3 bases: TGTGCCAGCAGCCCGGAGCAGCGCGATCCAGATACGCAGTATTTT. Translation gives CASSPEQRDPDTQYF.

The chain uses TRBV30 and TRBJ2-3; D is ambiguous. The CDR3 consists of 14 residues. V dropped 6 bases and J dropped 0 bases, with 13 bases sitting between them. Germline CDR1 reads GTSNPN; CDR2 reads SVGIG (reference sequence). CDR3 protein: CACLPDGSTDTQYF. CDR3 nucleotide sequence: TGTGCCTGCTTACCGGACGGTAGCACAGATACGCAGTATTTT.

As DNA, the CDR3 is TGTGCCAGCAGCCAAGGCCGGGGGGCCCACGAGACCCAGTACTTC. Protein: CASSQGRGAHETQYF. This sequence joins TRBV5-8 and TRBJ2-5, with D possibly matching TRBD2 (7 bases). The CDR3 covers 15 residues. Germline V gives CDR1 SGHTS, CDR2 YDEGEE. The V end lost 4 bases, the J end lost 5 bases, and 18 bases lay between the germline ends.

This clone has more than one count but fewer than ten. The chain combines TRBV30 with TRBJ1-1; the D gene is possibly TRBD1 (6 bases). V dropped 8 bases and J dropped 0 bases, with 16 bases sitting between them. The CDR3 is 14 residues long. Per the germline V gene, CDR1 is GTSNPN and CDR2 is SVGIG (reference sequence). The CDR3 coding sequence is TGTGCCGGTACCGGGACAAGATTGAACACTGAAGCTTTCTTT. It encodes CAGTGTRLNTEAFF.